This record looks at one T cell receptor beta chain sequence and its context. What it binds is not known. CDR1 MNHEY and CDR2 SVGAGI come from the germline V gene. Trimming at V came to 5 bases and at J to 5 bases, leaving 8 bases not matched to a gene. This CDR3 spans 15 amino acids. The source of the sample is a study of cytomegalovirus exposure and HLA in healthy donors. General study points: No immune exposure information besides CMV serostatus was available. TCR beta chain V- and J-gene trimming was linked, in a later analysis, to a missense variant in DCLRE1C. With further analysis later on, most CMV-associated TCR beta chains appeared HLA-restricted.

The PCR was carried out with 60 Vbeta primers and 13 Jbeta primers. Libraries were prepared by immunoSEQ multiplex PCR; TCRdb keeps only in-frame clonotypes and omits some of them. The sample holds under 130,000 clones, roughly 15% seen once. The receptor comes from a female donor in good health and CMV-seronegative. Sequenced input: PBMCs. The chain carries TRBV6-5 and TRBJ2-5; 10 positions match TRBD2. The DNA of the CDR3 is TGTGCCAGCAGTACGGGACTAGCGACCAGTGAGACCCAGTACTTC. Amino acid sequence: CASSTGLATSETQYF.